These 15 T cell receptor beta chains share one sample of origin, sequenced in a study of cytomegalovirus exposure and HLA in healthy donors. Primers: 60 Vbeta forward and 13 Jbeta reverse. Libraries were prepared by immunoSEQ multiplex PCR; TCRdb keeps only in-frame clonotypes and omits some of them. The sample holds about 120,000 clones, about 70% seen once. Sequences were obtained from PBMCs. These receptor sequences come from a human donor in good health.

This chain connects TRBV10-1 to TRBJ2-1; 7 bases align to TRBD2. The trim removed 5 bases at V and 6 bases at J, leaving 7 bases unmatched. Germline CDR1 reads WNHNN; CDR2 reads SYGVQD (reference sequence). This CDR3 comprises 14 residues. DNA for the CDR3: TGCGCCAGCAGTAGGGAGCAGCGGGGCAATGAGCAGTTCTTC. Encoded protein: CASSREQRGNEQFF.

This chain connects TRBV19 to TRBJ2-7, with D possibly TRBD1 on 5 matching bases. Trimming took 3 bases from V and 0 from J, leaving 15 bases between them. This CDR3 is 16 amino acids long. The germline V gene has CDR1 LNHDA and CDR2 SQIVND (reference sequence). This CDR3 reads CASSIFPTESSYEQYF. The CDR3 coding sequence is TGTGCCAGTAGTATCTTCCCGACAGAGAGCTCCTACGAGCAGTACTTC.

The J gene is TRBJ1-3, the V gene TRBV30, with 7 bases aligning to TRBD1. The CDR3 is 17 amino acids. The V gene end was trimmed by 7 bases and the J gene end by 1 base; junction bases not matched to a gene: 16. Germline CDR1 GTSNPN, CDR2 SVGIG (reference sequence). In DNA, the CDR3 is TGTGCCTCCCAAGCCGGAGGGACAGAGTATTCTGGAAACACCATATATTTT. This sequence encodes CASQAGGTEYSGNTIYF.

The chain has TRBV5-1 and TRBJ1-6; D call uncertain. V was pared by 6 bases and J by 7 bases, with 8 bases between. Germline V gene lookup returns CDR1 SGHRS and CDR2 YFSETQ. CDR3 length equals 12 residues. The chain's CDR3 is CASTSGNSPLHF. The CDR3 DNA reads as TGCGCCAGCACCTCGGGGAATTCACCCCTCCACTTT.

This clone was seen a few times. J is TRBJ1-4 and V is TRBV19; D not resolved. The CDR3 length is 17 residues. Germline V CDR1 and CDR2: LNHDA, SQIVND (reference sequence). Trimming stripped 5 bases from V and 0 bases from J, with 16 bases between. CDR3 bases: TGTGCCAGTAGTGACGCGGGGATGAGGGCAACTAATGAAAAACTGTTTTTT. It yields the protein CASSDAGMRATNEKLFF.

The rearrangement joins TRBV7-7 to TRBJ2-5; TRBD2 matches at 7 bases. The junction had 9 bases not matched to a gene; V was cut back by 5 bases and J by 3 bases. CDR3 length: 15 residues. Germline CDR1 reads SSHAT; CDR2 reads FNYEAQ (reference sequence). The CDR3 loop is CASSTRIGREETQYF. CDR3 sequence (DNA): TGTGCCAGCAGCACCAGGATTGGGAGGGAAGAGACCCAGTACTTC.

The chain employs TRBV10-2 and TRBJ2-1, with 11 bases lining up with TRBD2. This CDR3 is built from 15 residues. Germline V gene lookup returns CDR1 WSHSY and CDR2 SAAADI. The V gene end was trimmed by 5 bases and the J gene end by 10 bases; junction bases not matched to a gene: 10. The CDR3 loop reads CASSYSGRAVGEQFF. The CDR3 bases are TGCGCCAGCAGTTATAGCGGGAGGGCCGTAGGGGAGCAGTTCTTC.

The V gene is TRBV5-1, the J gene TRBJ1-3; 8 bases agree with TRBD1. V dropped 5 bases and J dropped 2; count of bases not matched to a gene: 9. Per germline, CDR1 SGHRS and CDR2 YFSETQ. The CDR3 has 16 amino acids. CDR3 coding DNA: TGCGCCAGCAGTCCCGATCAGGGGGCGCCTGGAAACACCATATATTTT. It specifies CASSPDQGAPGNTIYF. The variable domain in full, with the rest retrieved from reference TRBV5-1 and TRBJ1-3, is KAGVTQTPRYLIKTRGQQVTLSCSPISGHRSVSWYQQTPGQGLQFLFEYFSETQRNKGNFPGRFSGRQFSNSRSEMNVSTLELGDSALYLCASSPDQGAPGNTIYFGEGSWLTVV.

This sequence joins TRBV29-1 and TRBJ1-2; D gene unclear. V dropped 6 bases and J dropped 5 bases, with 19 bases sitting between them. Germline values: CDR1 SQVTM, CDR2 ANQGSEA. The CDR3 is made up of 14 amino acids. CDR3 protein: CSVLYSRTGYGYTF. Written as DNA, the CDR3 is TGCAGCGTCCTCTATTCTCGGACGGGGTATGGCTACACCTTC.

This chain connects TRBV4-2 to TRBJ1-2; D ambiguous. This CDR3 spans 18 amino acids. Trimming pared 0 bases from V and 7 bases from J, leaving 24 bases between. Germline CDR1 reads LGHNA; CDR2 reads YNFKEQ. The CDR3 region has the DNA TGTGCCAGCAGCCAAGATAAAGTGACAACCCGGGGAGAGGGTGGCTACACCTTC. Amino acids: CASSQDKVTTRGEGGYTF.

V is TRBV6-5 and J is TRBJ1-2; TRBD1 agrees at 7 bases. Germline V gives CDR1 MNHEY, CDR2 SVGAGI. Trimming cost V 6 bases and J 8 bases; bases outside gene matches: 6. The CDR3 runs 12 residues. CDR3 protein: CASSMATGGYTF. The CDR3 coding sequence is TGTGCCAGCAGCATGGCGACAGGGGGCTACACCTTC.

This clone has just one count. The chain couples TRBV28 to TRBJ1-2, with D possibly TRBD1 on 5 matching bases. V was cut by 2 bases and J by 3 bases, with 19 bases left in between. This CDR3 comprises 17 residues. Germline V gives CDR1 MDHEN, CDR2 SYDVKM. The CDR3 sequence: CASSLVPGRVLDYGYTF. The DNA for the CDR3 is TGTGCCAGCAGTTTAGTGCCAGGGAGGGTTTTGGACTATGGCTACACCTTC.

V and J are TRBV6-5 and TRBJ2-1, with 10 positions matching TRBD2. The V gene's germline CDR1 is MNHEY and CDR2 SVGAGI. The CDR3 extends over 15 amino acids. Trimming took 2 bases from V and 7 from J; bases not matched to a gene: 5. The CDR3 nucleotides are TGTGCCAGCAGTTACCTTCTAGCGGGAGAAAATGAGCAGTTCTTC. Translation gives CASSYLLAGENEQFF.

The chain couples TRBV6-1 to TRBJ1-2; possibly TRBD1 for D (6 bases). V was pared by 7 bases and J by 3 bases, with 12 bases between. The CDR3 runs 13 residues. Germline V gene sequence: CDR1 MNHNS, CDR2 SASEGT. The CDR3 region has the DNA TGTGCCAGCACCCCCCGACAGGACTATGGCTACACCTTC. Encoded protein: CASTPRQDYGYTF.

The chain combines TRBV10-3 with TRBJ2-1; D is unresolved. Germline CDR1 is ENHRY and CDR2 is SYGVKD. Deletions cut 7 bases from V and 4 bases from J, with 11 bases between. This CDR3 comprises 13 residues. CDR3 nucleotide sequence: TGTGCCATCAAAGCGCATTTGTACAATGAGCAGTTCTTC. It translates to CAIKAHLYNEQFF.